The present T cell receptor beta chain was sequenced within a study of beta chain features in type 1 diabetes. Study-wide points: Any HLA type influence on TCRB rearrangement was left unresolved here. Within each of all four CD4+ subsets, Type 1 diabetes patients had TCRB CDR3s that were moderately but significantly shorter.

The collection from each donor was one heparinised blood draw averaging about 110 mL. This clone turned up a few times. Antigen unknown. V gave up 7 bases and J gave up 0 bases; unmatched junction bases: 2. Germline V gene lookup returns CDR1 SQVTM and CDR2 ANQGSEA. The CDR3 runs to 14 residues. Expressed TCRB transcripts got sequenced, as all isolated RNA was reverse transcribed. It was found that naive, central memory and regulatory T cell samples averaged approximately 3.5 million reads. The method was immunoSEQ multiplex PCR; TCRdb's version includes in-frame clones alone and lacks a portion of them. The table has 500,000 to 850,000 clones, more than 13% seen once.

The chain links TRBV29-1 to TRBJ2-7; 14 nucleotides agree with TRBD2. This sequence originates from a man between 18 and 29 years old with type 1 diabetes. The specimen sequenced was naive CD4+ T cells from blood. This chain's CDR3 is CSAGTSGSSYEQYF. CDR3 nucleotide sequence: TGCAGCGCAGGGACTAGCGGGAGCTCCTACGAGCAGTACTTC.